The source of this TCR beta chain is a study of T cells in Graves' hyperthyroidism and ophthalmopathy. This clonotype was found many times. Its antigen is unknown. Germline V gene sequence: CDR1 SGHTA, CDR2 FQGNSA. V shed 5 bases, J shed 3 bases, and the junction held 2 bases outside the gene matches. The CDR3 is made up of 16 amino acids. Whole-study findings and limits: The model anticipated ophthalmopathy a median 6.5 months pre-onset. Blood also showed most of the thyroid clonotypes that were expanded above 0.001.

Across 18 months, stable Graves' hyperthyroidism was marked by no progression to ophthalmopathy. Patients were excluded because of uncontrolled infection, other autoimmune disease, pregnancy or lactation. There were TCR beta CDR3 regions amplified from RNA transcripts. Researchers ran a first-round RT-PCR on the TCR CDR3 using the HTBI primer set. TCRdb ran MiXCR on the multiplex PCR reads and lists one entry per CDR3 protein. The profile shows more than 300,000 distinct CDR3 sequences, 14% of them singletons. Sequenced: blood. This sequence joins TRBV7-2 and TRBJ2-3, with 16 bases that match TRBD2. This sequence was found in a woman younger than 45 with Graves' hyperthyroidism. CDR3 protein: CASSPGLAGGTDTQYF. The CDR3 DNA follows: TGTGCCAGCAGCCCGGGACTAGCGGGAGGGACAGATACGCAGTATTTT.